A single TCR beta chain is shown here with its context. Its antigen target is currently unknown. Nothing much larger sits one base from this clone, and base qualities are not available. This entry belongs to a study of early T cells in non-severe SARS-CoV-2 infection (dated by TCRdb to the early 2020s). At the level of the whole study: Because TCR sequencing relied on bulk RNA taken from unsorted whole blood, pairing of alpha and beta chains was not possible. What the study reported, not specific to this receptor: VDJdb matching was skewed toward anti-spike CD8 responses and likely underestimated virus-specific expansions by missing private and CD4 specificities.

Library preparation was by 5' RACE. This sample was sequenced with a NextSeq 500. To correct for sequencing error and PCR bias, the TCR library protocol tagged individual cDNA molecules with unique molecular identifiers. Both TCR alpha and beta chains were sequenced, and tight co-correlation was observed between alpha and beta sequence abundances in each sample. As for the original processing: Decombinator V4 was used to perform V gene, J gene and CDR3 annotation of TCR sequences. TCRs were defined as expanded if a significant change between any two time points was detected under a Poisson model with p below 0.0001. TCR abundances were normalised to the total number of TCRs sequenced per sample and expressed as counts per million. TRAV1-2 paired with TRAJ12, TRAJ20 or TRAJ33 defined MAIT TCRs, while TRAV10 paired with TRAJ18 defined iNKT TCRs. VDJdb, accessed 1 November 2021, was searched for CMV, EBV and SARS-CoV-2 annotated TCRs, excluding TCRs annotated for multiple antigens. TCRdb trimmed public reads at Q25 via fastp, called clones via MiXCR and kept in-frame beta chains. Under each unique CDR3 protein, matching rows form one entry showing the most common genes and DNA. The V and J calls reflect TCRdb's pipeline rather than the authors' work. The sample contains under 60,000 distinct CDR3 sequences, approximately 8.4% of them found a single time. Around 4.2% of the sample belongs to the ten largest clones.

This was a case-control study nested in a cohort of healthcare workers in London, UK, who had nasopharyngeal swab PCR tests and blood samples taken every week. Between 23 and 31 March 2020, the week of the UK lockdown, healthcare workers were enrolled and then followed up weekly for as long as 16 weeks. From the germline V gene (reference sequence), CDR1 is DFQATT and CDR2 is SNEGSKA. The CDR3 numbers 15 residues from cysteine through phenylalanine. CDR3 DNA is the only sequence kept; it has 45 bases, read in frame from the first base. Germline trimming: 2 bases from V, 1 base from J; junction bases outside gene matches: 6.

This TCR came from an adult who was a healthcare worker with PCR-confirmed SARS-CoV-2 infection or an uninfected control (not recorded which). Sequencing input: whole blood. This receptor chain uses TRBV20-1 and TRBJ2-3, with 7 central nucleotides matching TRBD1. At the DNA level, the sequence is TGCAGTGCTAGAAACAACGACAGGGGCACAGATACGCAGTATTTT. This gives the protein CSARNNDRGTDTQYF.